Each of the 21 T cell receptor beta chains below was sequenced from the same sample in a study of blood T cell repertoires in COVID-19. The protocol was immunoSEQ multiplex PCR, while the TCRdb copy is restricted to in-frame clones and leaves out a portion. The data show just under 150,000 clones, roughly 87% seen once. The sample comprised peripheral blood. The receptors come from a human donor in a cohort sampled during active COVID-19.

The V and J genes are TRBV11-2 and TRBJ2-5, with D possibly being TRBD2 (5 bases). V dropped 8 bases and J dropped 4 bases, with 11 bases sitting between them. Per the germline V gene, CDR1 is SGHAT and CDR2 is FQNNGV. This CDR3 is 12 amino acids long. In DNA form, the CDR3 reads TGTGCCAGCCGACTAAAACCAGAGACCCAGTACTTC. It yields the protein CASRLKPETQYF.

This sequence joins TRBV9 and TRBJ2-5; 10 positions agree with TRBD2. The CDR3 has 16 residues. The V gene end was trimmed by 0 bases and the J gene end by 5 bases; junction bases not matched to a gene: 7. Germline values: CDR1 SGDLS, CDR2 YYNGEE. The CDR3 here is CASSVGISGGMETQYF. CDR3 coding DNA: TGTGCCAGCAGCGTAGGAATTAGCGGGGGGATGGAGACCCAGTACTTC.

The rearrangement uses TRBV5-1 and TRBJ2-5, with 10 bases that match TRBD1. The CDR3 is made up of 15 amino acids. The germline V gene encodes CDR1 SGHRS and CDR2 YFSETQ. Trimming cost V 4 bases and J 5 bases; bases outside gene matches: 8. In DNA, the CDR3 is TGCGCCAGCAGCCCGATGGACAGGGGGGTTGAGACCCAGTACTTC. Protein sequence: CASSPMDRGVETQYF. Full variable domain (remainder filled in from reference TRBV5-1 and TRBJ2-5): KAGVTQTPRYLIKTRGQQVTLSCSPISGHRSVSWYQQTPGQGLQFLFEYFSETQRNKGNFPGRFSGRQFSNSRSEMNVSTLELGDSALYLCASSPMDRGVETQYFGPGTRLLVL.

The J gene is TRBJ2-2, the V gene TRBV25-1; a weak D match, TRBD1 (6 bases). Germline V CDR1 and CDR2: MGHDK, SYGVNS. The CDR3 spans 13 residues. Between the trimmed V and J ends, which lost 4 bases and 6 bases, there was a span of 9 bases. CDR3 residues: CASSAQGPGELFF. CDR3 nucleotides: TGTGCCAGCAGTGCACAGGGTCCCGGGGAGCTGTTTTTT.

J is TRBJ2-4 and V is TRBV6-5; possibly TRBD1 for D (6 bases). The V gene lost 6 bases and the J gene lost 11 bases, with 23 bases spanning the gap. Germline CDR1 MNHEY, CDR2 SVGAGI. The length of the CDR3 is 15 residues. Here the CDR3 DNA reads TGTGCCAGCAGAGCCGCAGACAGGTTGGGAACCGTTCAGTACTTC. Its protein product is CASRAADRLGTVQYF.

V usage is TRBV30 and J usage is TRBJ1-5; D unresolved. Trimming shortened V by 1 base and J by 4 bases, and 11 bases separated the two germline ends. This CDR3 spans 14 amino acids. CDR1 is GTSNPN, CDR2 SVGIG, per germline (reference sequence). This CDR3 is CAWSDGSENQPQHF. DNA of the CDR3: TGTGCCTGGAGTGACGGGTCGGAAAATCAGCCCCAGCATTTT.

This sequence joins TRBV3-1 (or the pseudogene TRBV3-2) and TRBJ2-5; D is unresolved. Trimming stripped 5 bases from V and 1 base from J, with 8 bases between. The CDR3 has 13 residues. CDR1 and CDR2 (germline): LGHDT, YNNKEL (reference sequence). The CDR3 is CASSKNSQETQYF. The DNA for the CDR3 is TGTGCCAGCAGCAAAAATAGCCAAGAGACCCAGTACTTC.

The genes are TRBV29-1 and TRBJ2-5, with TRBD1 identical over 8 bases. In germline, CDR1 is SQVTM, CDR2 ANQGSEA. The CDR3 loop spans 11 amino acids. Trimming removed 7 bases from V and 2 bases from J; junction bases left unmatched: 0. CDR3: CSGTGQETQYF. CDR3 sequence (DNA): TGCAGCGGGACAGGGCAAGAGACCCAGTACTTC.

V and J are TRBV10-3 and TRBJ1-4; D is perhaps TRBD1 (6 bases). Germline V gives CDR1 ENHRY, CDR2 SYGVKD. The CDR3 extends over 14 amino acids. V was cut by 6 bases and J by 4 bases, with 12 bases left in between. The CDR3 protein is CAIRQDRSNEKLFF. DNA for the CDR3: TGTGCCATCAGGCAGGACAGAAGTAATGAAAAACTGTTTTTT.

The genes are TRBV28 and TRBJ1-1; 9 bases match TRBD1. The length of the CDR3 is 14 residues. Germline CDR1 reads MDHEN; CDR2 reads SYDVKM. J gave up 3 bases and V 6 bases, and 5 bases lay outside the gene matches. DNA for the CDR3: TGTGCCAGCAGCCCAGGGGACAGGGACACTGAAGCTTTCTTT. Its translation: CASSPGDRDTEAFF.

The chain combines TRBV9 with TRBJ2-2; 8 bases fit TRBD2. The CDR3 runs 15 residues. The V gene's germline CDR1 is SGDLS and CDR2 YYNGEE. Trimming cost V 4 bases and J 4 bases; bases outside gene matches: 6. CDR3 sequence reads: CASSTGGAGTGELFF. The CDR3 region has the DNA TGTGCCAGCAGCACCGGGGGGGCCGGCACCGGGGAGCTGTTTTTT.

The chain employs TRBV7-2 and TRBJ2-4, with D hard to call. The V gene's germline CDR1 is SGHTA and CDR2 FQGNSA. Trimming pared 4 bases from V and 5 bases from J, leaving 9 bases between. The CDR3 totals 13 residues. CDR3: CASSSQFQNIQYF. The DNA of the CDR3 is TGTGCCAGCAGCTCACAGTTTCAAAACATTCAGTACTTC.

This chain joins TRBV6-1 and TRBJ1-2, with D possibly being TRBD1 (5 bases). This CDR3 is built from 14 residues. Trimming shortened V by 2 bases and J by 6 bases, and 13 bases separated the two germline ends. CDR1 MNHNS and CDR2 SASEGT come from the germline V gene. The CDR3, as DNA: TGTGCCAGCAGTGAAAGAGGCAGGGATGATGGCTACACCTTC. Protein sequence: CASSERGRDDGYTF.

This rearrangement joins TRBV27 to TRBJ2-7, with TRBD1 matching 8 bases. The junction had 9 bases not matched to a gene; V was cut back by 0 bases and J by 2 bases. The CDR3 is 17 amino acids. Germline V CDR1 and CDR2: MNHEY, SMNVEV (reference sequence). In DNA form, the CDR3 reads TGTGCCAGCAGTTTATCGGGTAGGGACAGGACAGCCTACGAGCAGTACTTC. This translates into CASSLSGRDRTAYEQYF.

The gene calls are TRBV19 and TRBJ2-7, with D maybe TRBD1 (6 bases). V lost 3 bases to trimming and J lost 3 bases, with 12 bases between them. Germline CDR1 and CDR2: LNHDA and SQIVND (reference sequence). The CDR3 consists of 14 residues. The CDR3 region has the DNA TGTGCCAGTAGTATGAGCGGCAGGGGCTACGAGCAGTACTTC. Translated: CASSMSGRGYEQYF.

About this clone itself: A read error may produce the germline difference seen at one junction end. The CDR3 reads CASSSGPGDTQYF. In DNA form, the CDR3 reads TGTGCTAGCAGCTCCGGACCGGGGGATACGCAGTATTTT. The rearrangement uses TRBV7-7 and TRBJ2-3, with D tentatively TRBD2 (5 bases). Looked up from germline, CDR1 is SSHAT and CDR2 is FNYEAQ (reference sequence). There are 13 residues in the CDR3.

The rearrangement uses TRBV29-1 and TRBJ2-1; possibly TRBD1 for D (5 bases). Germline loops: CDR1 SQVTM, CDR2 ANQGSEA. The CDR3 consists of 15 residues. The V and J ends lost 3 bases and 5 bases respectively, with 17 bases between them. The CDR3 DNA reads as TGCAGCGTTGACGCAGGGATCCACGGTGACAATGAGCAGTTCTTC. Translation: CSVDAGIHGDNEQFF.

This rearrangement joins TRBV6-6 to TRBJ2-3; a possible D gene is TRBD2 (6 bases). V lost 5 bases and J 0 bases, leaving 18 bases between the germline ends. The CDR3 sequence is 17 residues long. Germline V gives CDR1 MNHNY, CDR2 SVGAGI (reference sequence). CDR3 sequence: CASSRREVPTSTDTQYF. CDR3 coding DNA: TGTGCCAGCAGTCGAAGGGAGGTACCAACTAGCACAGATACGCAGTATTTT.

The chain joins TRBV5-1 to TRBJ2-5; 7 bases agree with TRBD2. CDR1 and CDR2 (germline): SGHRS, YFSETQ. Losses at the gene ends were 2 bases for V and 2 bases for J; bases not matched to a gene: 6. The CDR3 covers 15 residues. Here the CDR3 reads CASSFSVGGQETQYF. CDR3 DNA sequence: TGCGCCAGCAGCTTCTCTGTGGGGGGGCAAGAGACCCAGTACTTC.

This sequence joins TRBV13 and TRBJ2-3, with 12 bases matching TRBD2. Germline assignment: CDR1 PRHDT and CDR2 FYEKMQ (reference sequence). After removal of 2 bases from V and 4 bases from J, the junction contained 10 bases not matched to a gene. CDR3 size: 18 residues. The CDR3 is CASSLYPPSGGAPDTQYF. The CDR3 DNA follows: TGTGCCAGCAGCTTATACCCCCCTAGCGGGGGGGCCCCAGATACGCAGTATTTT.

This clone has only a few counts. The rearrangement uses TRBV5-4 and TRBJ2-7; 11 bases align to TRBD1. Germline V gene data show CDR1 as SGHNT and CDR2 as YYREEE (reference sequence). The CDR3 is 13 residues long. V trimming: 4 bases; J trimming: 5 bases; junction bases outside the gene matches: 2. In DNA, the CDR3 is TGTGCCAGCAGCGAGGACAGGGGGCACGAGCAGTACTTC. Its protein is CASSEDRGHEQYF.